The 27 T cell receptor beta chains in this list originate from one sample, sequenced in a study of shared clonotypes between healthy human individuals. Generated by immunoSEQ multiplex PCR, the TCRdb table keeps only in-frame clones and is missing some. The data hold some 2 million clones, with approximately 95% observed a single time. The specimen was naive CD4+ T cells sorted from blood. Subset given: CD45RA+ positively selected. These receptor sequences come from a man between 18 and 35 years old in good health.

CDR3 in DNA: TGTGCCAGCTCACCACCACTGGGACTTAACACCGGGGAGCTGTTTTTT. It codes for CASSPPLGLNTGELFF. The chain combines TRBV18 with TRBJ2-2, with D possibly being TRBD2 (6 bases). This CDR3 spans 16 amino acids. Germline V lookup: CDR1 KGHSH, CDR2 LQKENI. V lost 0 bases and J lost 2, with 10 bases in between.

This chain joins TRBV6-5 and TRBJ2-5, with D tentatively TRBD2 (6 bases). This CDR3 has 15 residues. The germline V gene has CDR1 MNHEY and CDR2 SVGAGI. Trimming stripped 4 bases from V and 4 bases from J, with 16 bases between. The CDR3 loop reads CASSSGSLGGETQYF. The CDR3, as DNA: TGTGCCAGCAGTTCGGGCAGCCTGGGGGGAGAGACCCAGTACTTC.

The V and J genes are TRBV28 and TRBJ2-5; D gene uncertain. The CDR3 has 15 residues. The germline V and J ends were trimmed by 7 bases and 5 bases, with 20 bases remaining between them. Germline CDR1 reads MDHEN; CDR2 reads SYDVKM. CDR3 residues: CASTPGSAGRETQYF. CDR3 DNA sequence: TGTGCCAGCACCCCAGGTAGTGCCGGTCGGGAGACCCAGTACTTC.

The CDR3 is CASSLALAGGGAEQYF. CDR3 nucleotide sequence: TGTGCCAGCAGCTTAGCCCTAGCGGGAGGAGGTGCCGAGCAGTACTTC. This chain links TRBV7-9 with TRBJ2-7, with TRBD2 matching 11 bases. The CDR3 runs 16 residues. V gave up 0 bases and J gave up 6 bases; unmatched junction bases: 7. Germline CDR1 SEHNR, CDR2 FQNEAQ (reference sequence). The full variable domain, rest sourced from reference TRBV7-9 and TRBJ2-7, is DTGVSQNPRHKITKRGQNVTFRCDPISEHNRLYWYRQTLGQGPEFLTYFQNEAQLEKSRLLSDRFSAERPKGSFSTLEIQRTEQGDSAMYLCASSLALAGGGAEQYFGPGTRLTVT.

The rearrangement joins TRBV19 to TRBJ2-4; D ambiguous. Germline V gene data show CDR1 as LNHDA and CDR2 as SQIVND (reference sequence). Deletions cut 7 bases from V and 0 bases from J, with 13 bases between. This CDR3 has 15 amino acids. Here the CDR3 reads CASTPSDLAKNIQYF. The CDR3 DNA reads as TGTGCCAGTACGCCCAGTGACTTAGCCAAAAACATTCAGTACTTC.

J is TRBJ1-1 and V is TRBV4-3; possibly TRBD1 for D (5 bases). The germline V gene has CDR1 LGHNA and CDR2 YSLEER. V lost 0 bases and J lost 10, with 21 bases in between. CDR3 length: 16 amino acids. CDR3 protein: CASSQEVVGGVGGAFF. CDR3 nucleotide sequence: TGCGCCAGCAGCCAAGAGGTAGTGGGGGGAGTCGGAGGAGCTTTCTTT.

The chain uses TRBV11-2 and TRBJ2-2, with a possible D match to TRBD1 (6 bases). The ends were cut back, 1 base at V and 6 bases at J, with 15 bases in the middle. Per germline, CDR1 SGHAT and CDR2 FQNNGV. The CDR3 covers 16 residues. In DNA, the CDR3 is TGTGCCAGCAGCTTAGTGGGGTTAGGGGGACCCGGGGAGCTGTTTTTT. It encodes CASSLVGLGGPGELFF.

V usage is TRBV5-4 and J usage is TRBJ2-7; D ambiguous. The germline V gene encodes CDR1 SGHNT and CDR2 YYREEE (reference sequence). Trimming cost V 0 bases and J 4 bases, with 8 bases left between them. The CDR3 is 13 amino acids. The CDR3 DNA follows: TGTGCCAGCAGCTTGGGGAGTCTGTACGAGCAGTACTTC. Translated: CASSLGSLYEQYF.

J is TRBJ1-5 and V is TRBV10-3; TRBD1 matches 11 bases. Losses at the gene ends were 3 bases for V and 5 bases for J; bases not matched to a gene: 3. Germline assignment: CDR1 ENHRY and CDR2 SYGVKD. The CDR3 spans 15 residues. CDR3 in amino acids: CAISEGTGGDQPQHF. Here the CDR3 DNA reads TGTGCCATCAGTGAAGGGACAGGGGGGGATCAGCCCCAGCATTTT.

The V call is TRBV10-3, the J call TRBJ2-1; TRBD2 matches 9 bases. J was trimmed by 5 bases and V by 0 bases; bases with no gene match: 5. The CDR3 length is 16 residues. Germline V gene sequence: CDR1 ENHRY, CDR2 SYGVKD. The CDR3 sequence: CAISESKASGDNEQFF. For the CDR3, the DNA is TGTGCCATCAGTGAGTCGAAGGCTAGCGGGGACAATGAGCAGTTCTTC.

The chain joins TRBV28 to TRBJ1-2; TRBD1 aligns across 8 bases. Looked up from germline, CDR1 is MDHEN and CDR2 is SYDVKM. The CDR3 runs 14 residues. Unmatched junction bases numbered 6, after V lost 3 bases and J lost 6 bases. The CDR3 sequence: CASSLGDRKNGYTF. CDR3 DNA: TGTGCCAGCAGTTTGGGGGACAGGAAGAATGGCTACACCTTC.

The chain recombines TRBV29-1 with TRBJ2-6; D is ambiguous. The CDR3 sequence is 15 residues long. Trimming took 0 bases from V and 0 from J, leaving 6 bases between them. Germline loops: CDR1 SQVTM, CDR2 ANQGSEA. The CDR3 protein is CSVEDFVSGANVLTF. The CDR3 nucleotides are TGCAGCGTTGAAGATTTTGTCTCTGGGGCCAACGTCCTGACTTTC.

In its sample, this clone was seen once. The chain combines TRBV19 with TRBJ2-5; D might be TRBD1 (6 bases). CDR1 is LNHDA, CDR2 SQIVND, per germline (reference sequence). V lost 7 bases to trimming and J lost 2 bases, with 20 bases between them. CDR3 length: 16 amino acids. DNA for the CDR3: TGTGCCAGTAACGGAGGCCCGGACAGAAGACAAGAGACCCAGTACTTC. Translating gives CASNGGPDRRQETQYF. Looking up the rest from reference TRBV19 and TRBJ2-5 gives the full variable domain: DGGITQSPKYLFRKEGQNVTLSCEQNLNHDAMYWYRQDPGQGLRLIYYSQIVNDFQKGDIAEGYSVSREKKESFPLTVTSAQKNPTAFYLCASNGGPDRRQETQYFGPGTRLLVL.

Comment on this clone: The sample contains more than one DNA sequence encoding this CDR3. J is TRBJ2-7 and V is TRBV11-3; D may correspond to TRBD1 or TRBD2 (5 bases each). This CDR3 is built from 12 residues. V was trimmed by 0 bases and J by 5 bases, leaving 5 bases between them. Germline CDR1 and CDR2: SGHNT and YENEEA. CDR3 sequence (DNA): TGTGCCAGCAGCTTAGAGGGGGACGAGCAGTACTTC. Its translation is CASSLEGDEQYF.

The CDR3 region is CASSPGPRETDTQYF. The DNA for the CDR3 is TGTGCCAGCAGCCCAGGGCCTAGGGAGACAGATACGCAGTATTTT. This chain links TRBV9 with TRBJ2-3; D may correspond to TRBD1 or TRBD2 (5 bases each). The CDR3 spans 15 residues. Trimming left V 4 bases short and J 3 bases short, with 15 bases between. Germline CDR1 reads SGDLS; CDR2 reads YYNGEE.

The V gene is TRBV30, the J gene TRBJ2-1; 13 bases agree with TRBD2. The germline CDR1 and CDR2 sequences are GTSNPN and SVGIG (reference sequence). This CDR3 comprises 16 residues. Trimming removed 0 bases from V and 8 bases from J; junction bases left unmatched: 7. CDR3 bases: TGTGCCTGGAGTGTACTAGCGGGGGGGTTAAACGATGAGCAGTTCTTC. Translation: CAWSVLAGGLNDEQFF.

The chain recombines TRBV29-1 with TRBJ2-5; the D is unclear. V lost 4 bases and J lost 2, with 8 bases in between. From germline, CDR1 is SQVTM and CDR2 ANQGSEA. The CDR3 loop spans 12 amino acids. The CDR3 sequence: CSVVFSQETQYF. CDR3 sequence (DNA): TGCAGCGTTGTGTTCAGTCAAGAGACCCAGTACTTC.

V is TRBV9 and J is TRBJ1-5, with D perhaps TRBD1 (6 bases). Trimming took 3 bases from V and 3 from J, leaving 13 bases between them. Per germline, CDR1 SGDLS and CDR2 YYNGEE. The CDR3 loop spans 15 amino acids. The CDR3 spells CASSASTGYNQPQHF. The CDR3, as DNA: TGTGCCAGCAGCGCCTCCACAGGGTACAATCAGCCCCAGCATTTT.

This clone was observed once. This sequence joins TRBV10-1 and TRBJ2-7; D possibly matches TRBD1 or TRBD2 (6 bases each). Germline CDR1 is WNHNN and CDR2 is SYGVQD (reference sequence). V was pared by 5 bases and J by 7 bases, with 18 bases between. There are 14 residues in the CDR3. The CDR3: CASSRGGKGKEQYF. Written as DNA, the CDR3 is TGCGCCAGCAGTCGAGGGGGGAAGGGAAAGGAGCAGTACTTC.

This CDR3 reads CASSLVAGGPDTQYF. Written as DNA, the CDR3 is TGTGCCAGCAGCCTCGTAGCGGGAGGGCCAGATACGCAGTATTTT. The rearrangement joins TRBV7-9 to TRBJ2-3, with 11 bases identical to TRBD2. Germline-derived CDR1 and CDR2 are SEHNR and FQNEAQ (reference sequence). The CDR3 has 15 amino acids. V lost 5 bases to trimming and J lost 4 bases; unmatched junction nucleotides: 5. The variable domain in full, with the rest retrieved from reference TRBV7-9 and TRBJ2-3, is DTGVSQNPRHKITKRGQNVTFRCDPISEHNRLYWYRQTLGQGPEFLTYFQNEAQLEKSRLLSDRFSAERPKGSFSTLEIQRTEQGDSAMYLCASSLVAGGPDTQYFGPGTRLTVL.

This chain joins TRBV4-1 and TRBJ2-6, with 7 bases matching TRBD1. The CDR3 consists of 21 residues. CDR1 is MGHRA, CDR2 YSYEKL, per germline. The V and J ends lost 1 base and 0 bases, in that order; junction bases with no gene match: 15. CDR3 DNA: TGCGCCAGCAGCCAAGGCGGACCAATCGACAGGGCAAGCTCTGGGGCCAACGTCCTGACTTTC. This sequence encodes CASSQGGPIDRASSGANVLTF.

This clone has just a few counts. Different DNA sequences within this sample yield the same CDR3. The chain links TRBV18 to TRBJ1-1; 8 bases fit TRBD1. Germline V gene lookup returns CDR1 KGHSH and CDR2 LQKENI. With 5 bases clipped from V and 1 base from J, the junction kept 3 bases outside the gene matches. CDR3 length equals 14 residues. CDR3 nucleotides: TGTGCCAGCTCATTTGGACAGGGGAACACTGAAGCTTTCTTT. Its protein is CASSFGQGNTEAFF. Using reference TRBV18 and TRBJ1-1 for the parts outside the CDR3, the full variable domain is NAGVMQNPRHLVRRRGQEARLRCSPMKGHSHVYWYRQLPEEGLKFMVYLQKENIIDESGMPKERFSAEFPKEGPSILRIQQVVRGDSAAYFCASSFGQGNTEAFFGQGTRLTVV.

The chain employs TRBV5-1 and TRBJ2-5; 9 nucleotides match TRBD1. Per the germline V gene, CDR1 is SGHRS and CDR2 is YFSETQ. The CDR3 consists of 15 residues. V dropped 2 bases and J dropped 4; count of bases not matched to a gene: 6. Here the CDR3 DNA reads TGCGCCAGCAGCTTCCGGGACAGGGTGGTAGAGACCCAGTACTTC. Protein: CASSFRDRVVETQYF.

The chain recombines TRBV10-2 with TRBJ1-2, with TRBD1 matching 7 bases. Germline CDR1 reads WSHSY; CDR2 reads SAAADI. The CDR3 sequence is 14 residues long. After removal of 2 bases from V and 7 bases from J, the junction contained 7 bases not matched to a gene. The CDR3 DNA follows: TGCGCCAGCAGTGAGCAGGGGGTCGGAGGTGGCTACACCTTC. It specifies CASSEQGVGGGYTF.

The chain links TRBV6-5 to TRBJ1-4; 8 bases match TRBD1. Trimming took 6 bases from V and 4 from J; bases not matched to a gene: 4. The CDR3 contains 14 residues. CDR1 and CDR2 from the germline V gene are MNHEY and SVGAGI. The CDR3 region has the DNA TGTGCCAGCAGGCGACAGGGGATTAATGAAAAACTGTTTTTT. It codes for CASRRQGINEKLFF.

V gene TRBV7-9 combines with J gene TRBJ2-7; D is unclear. V gave up 5 bases and J gave up 7 bases, with 18 bases separating them. In germline, CDR1 is SEHNR, CDR2 FQNEAQ (reference sequence). The CDR3 length is 14 residues. CDR3 sequence (DNA): TGTGCCAGCAGCATTACCGGGCTCGACCTGGAGCAGTACTTC. This codes for CASSITGLDLEQYF. Supplemented by reference TRBV7-9 and TRBJ2-7, the full variable domain reads DTGVSQNPRHKITKRGQNVTFRCDPISEHNRLYWYRQTLGQGPEFLTYFQNEAQLEKSRLLSDRFSAERPKGSFSTLEIQRTEQGDSAMYLCASSITGLDLEQYFGPGTRLTVT.

This clone was observed a single time. This chain joins TRBV28 and TRBJ2-1; 9 nucleotides match TRBD1. Losses at the gene ends were 7 bases for V and 6 bases for J; bases not matched to a gene: 10. CDR3 length: 15 residues. The germline V gene encodes CDR1 MDHEN and CDR2 SYDVKM. The CDR3 DNA reads as TGTGCCAGCATCTTAGGGACAGGGACTACCAATGAGCAGTTCTTC. Amino acid sequence: CASILGTGTTNEQFF.